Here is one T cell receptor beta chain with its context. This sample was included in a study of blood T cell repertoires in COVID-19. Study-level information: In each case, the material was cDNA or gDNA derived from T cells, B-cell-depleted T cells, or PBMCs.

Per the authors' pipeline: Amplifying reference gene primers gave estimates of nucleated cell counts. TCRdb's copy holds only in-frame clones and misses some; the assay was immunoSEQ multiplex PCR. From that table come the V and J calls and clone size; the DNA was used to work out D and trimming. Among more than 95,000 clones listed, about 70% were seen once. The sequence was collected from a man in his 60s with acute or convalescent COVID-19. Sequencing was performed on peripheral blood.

CDR3 coding DNA: TGTGCCACCAGCAGGGACAGGGGGCTGACGAGTCAGCCCCAGCATTTT. This translates into CATSRDRGLTSQPQHF. The V call is TRBV15, the J call TRBJ1-5, with 11 positions matching TRBD1. With 3 bases clipped from V and 6 bases from J, the junction kept 7 bases outside the gene matches. The CDR3 is made up of 16 amino acids. Per germline, CDR1 LNHNV and CDR2 YYDKDF (reference sequence). Filled out from reference TRBV15 and TRBJ1-5, the complete variable domain reads DAMVIQNPRYQVTQFGKPVTLSCSQTLNHNVMYWYQQKSSQAPKLLFHYYDKDFNNEADTPDNFQSRRPNTSFCFLDIRSPGLGDTAMYLCATSRDRGLTSQPQHFGDGTRLSIL.